This is a list of T cell receptor beta chains from one sample in a study of shared clonotypes between healthy human individuals. Some clones are missing from TCRdb's copy, which holds only in-frame ones; the method was immunoSEQ multiplex PCR. The table records around 550,000 clones, around 95% of them present only once. Input material: naive CD8+ T cells sorted from blood. These receptors were taken from a woman aged 30 to 39 in good health. The conserved cysteine and the conserved F or W are not part of the CDR3 here. Fields, in order: J gene, V gene, CDR3 protein.

J: TRBJ2-1
V: TRBV9
CDR3: ASSPGRTYNEQF

J: TRBJ1-5
V: TRBV28
CDR3: ASIPGAGYSNQPQH

J: TRBJ2-7
V: TRBV13
CDR3: ASSSAWTAQPYEQY

J: TRBJ2-7
V: TRBV10-3
CDR3: AIKGTSGRGAYEQY

J: TRBJ2-5
V: TRBV21-1
CDR3: ASSLTSGRVAQETQY

J: TRBJ2-7
V: TRBV27
CDR3: ASSLLGTSGLDEQY

J: TRBJ1-1
V: TRBV19
CDR3: ASSMLGAGTEAF

J: TRBJ1-5
V: TRBV7-6
CDR3: ASSPGTGSNQPQH

J: TRBJ2-7
V: TRBV29-1
CDR3: SVSGTGESYEQY

J: TRBJ2-5
V: TRBV5-6
CDR3: ASSLGQQETQY

J: TRBJ2-1
V: TRBV7-9
CDR3: ASSSRGGPQREGLEQF

J: TRBJ2-3
V: TRBV7-2
CDR3: ASSLEYSMSTDTQY

J: TRBJ2-1
V: TRBV4-2
CDR3: ASSHYPRETGNEQF

J: NA
V: TRBV28
CDR3: ASSSPSETAGPYEQY

J: TRBJ2-1
V: TRBV7-7
CDR3: ASSLGVLNEQF

J: TRBJ2-5
V: TRBV6-5
CDR3: ASSPGGGETQY

J: TRBJ2-7
V: TRBV5-6
CDR3: ASSYDRGNEQY

J: TRBJ2-1
V: TRBV12-5
CDR3: ASGPGGFYNEQF

J: TRBJ2-7
V: TRBV7-8
CDR3: ASSLDTRDLSYEQY

J: TRBJ2-1
V: TRBV10-1
CDR3: ASSESLASGRQEQF

J: TRBJ2-1
V: TRBV19
CDR3: ASSVVSGFAEQF

J: TRBJ2-1
V: TRBV18
CDR3: ASSTGNEQF

J: TRBJ1-4
V: TRBV19
CDR3: ASTTGGFEKLF

J: TRBJ1-4
V: TRBV4-1
CDR3: ASSQDLRNEKLF

J: TRBJ2-1
V: TRBV11-2
CDR3: ASSFLGEQF

J: TRBJ2-5
V: TRBV7-9
CDR3: ASSNGGETQY

J: TRBJ2-2
V: TRBV6-5
CDR3: ASSLLAENTGELF

J: TRBJ2-1
V: TRBV18
CDR3: ASSPRSTAGGLDNEQF

J: TRBJ2-7
V: TRBV19
CDR3: ASTARQVPGEQY

J: TRBJ2-2
V: TRBV28
CDR3: ASSAGLAGGIGELF